This T cell receptor beta chain was identified during a study of blood T cell repertoires in COVID-19. Study-wide background: Spain, Italy and the United States supplied samples that represented acute and convalescent COVID-19. Sample material is recorded as cDNA or gDNA derived from T cells, B-cell-depleted T cells, or PBMCs.

The ends lost 3 bases at V and 12 bases at J; junction bases unmatched: 17. CDR3 length equals 16 residues. Germline V lookup: CDR1 SGDLS, CDR2 YYNGEE. This clone was observed once. In the source study's methods: Reference gene primer amplification gave nucleated cell count estimates. Libraries were prepared by immunoSEQ multiplex PCR; TCRdb keeps only in-frame clonotypes and omits some of them. That table supplies the V and J calls and clone size; D and trimming were determined from the DNA. The table shows 130,000 or so clones, with around 88% occurring only once. The receptor's source is a man over 45 with acute or convalescent COVID-19. The gene calls are TRBV9 and TRBJ2-1; TRBD2 agrees at 8 bases. The sample taken for sequencing was peripheral blood. The CDR3 DNA sequence: TGTGCCAGCAGCGCCTCCGGGACTAGTTCCCTGGGGGGGCAGTTCTTC. It yields the protein CASSASGTSSLGGQFF.